Sequencing of this T cell receptor beta chain was carried out in a study of type 1 and type 2 diabetes patients. Study-wide results and caveats: Unmatched age and gender across groups might bias interpretation.

Worth noting for this clonotype: Its antigen is not identified.

PCR was run on genomic DNA. The TCR beta CDR3 region was amplified using 30 forward and 13 reverse primers. TCRdb reanalysed the multiplex PCR reads using MiXCR and keeps one entry per CDR3 protein. The sample carries some 250,000 distinct CDR3 sequences, around 47% recorded once. Material: peripheral blood mononuclear cells (PBMCs). This receptor was taken from a man aged 18-30 years with type 2 diabetes.

The CDR3 sequence: CSARGRFNEKLFF. As DNA, the CDR3 is TGCAGTGCTAGGGGACGGTTTAATGAAAAACTGTTTTTT. The gene calls are TRBV20-1 and TRBJ1-4, with D possibly TRBD1 on 5 matching bases. This CDR3 contains 13 residues. Per the germline V gene, CDR1 is DFQATT and CDR2 is SNEGSKA (reference sequence). V was shortened by 3 bases and J by 4 bases, with 9 bases between the two germline ends.